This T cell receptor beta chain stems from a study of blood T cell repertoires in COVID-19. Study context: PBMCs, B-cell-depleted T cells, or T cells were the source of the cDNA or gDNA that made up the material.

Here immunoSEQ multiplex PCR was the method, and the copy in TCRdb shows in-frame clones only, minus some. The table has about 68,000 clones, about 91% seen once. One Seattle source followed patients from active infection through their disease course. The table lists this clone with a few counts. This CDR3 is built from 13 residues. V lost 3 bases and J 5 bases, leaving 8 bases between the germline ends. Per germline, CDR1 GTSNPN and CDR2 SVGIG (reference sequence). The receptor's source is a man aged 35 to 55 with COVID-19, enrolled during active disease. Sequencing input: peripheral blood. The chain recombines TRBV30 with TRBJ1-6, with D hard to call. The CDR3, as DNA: TGTGCCTGGAGATTCGTAGATAATTCACCCCTCCACTTT. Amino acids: CAWRFVDNSPLHF.